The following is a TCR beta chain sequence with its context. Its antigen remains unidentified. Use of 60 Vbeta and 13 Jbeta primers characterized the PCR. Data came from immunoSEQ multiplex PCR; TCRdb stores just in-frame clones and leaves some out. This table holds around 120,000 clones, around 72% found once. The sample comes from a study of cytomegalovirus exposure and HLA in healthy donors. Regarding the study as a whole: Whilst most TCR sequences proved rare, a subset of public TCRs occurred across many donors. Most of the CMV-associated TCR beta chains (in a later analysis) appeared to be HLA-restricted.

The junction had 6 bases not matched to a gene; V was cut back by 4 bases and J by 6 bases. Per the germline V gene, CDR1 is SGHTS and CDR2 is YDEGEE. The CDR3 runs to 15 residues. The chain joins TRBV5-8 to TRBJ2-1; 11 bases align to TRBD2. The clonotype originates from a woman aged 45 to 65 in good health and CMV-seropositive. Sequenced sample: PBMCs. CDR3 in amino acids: CASSARLAGINEQFF. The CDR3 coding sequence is TGTGCCAGCAGCGCTAGACTAGCGGGAATCAATGAGCAGTTCTTC.